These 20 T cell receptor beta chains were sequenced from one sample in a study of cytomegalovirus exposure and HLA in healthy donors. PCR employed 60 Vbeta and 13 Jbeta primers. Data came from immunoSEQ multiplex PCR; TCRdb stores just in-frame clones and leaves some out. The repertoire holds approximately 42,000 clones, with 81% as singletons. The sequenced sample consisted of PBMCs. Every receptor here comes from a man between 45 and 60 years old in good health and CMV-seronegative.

The CDR3 DNA sequence: TGTGCCAGCAGGCTCTCGAGGGAGACCCAGTACTTC. This codes for CASRLSRETQYF. V and J are TRBV28 and TRBJ2-5; the D is unclear. V was cut by 6 bases and J by 5 bases, with 10 bases left in between. CDR3 size: 12 residues. The germline CDR1 and CDR2 sequences are MDHEN and SYDVKM.

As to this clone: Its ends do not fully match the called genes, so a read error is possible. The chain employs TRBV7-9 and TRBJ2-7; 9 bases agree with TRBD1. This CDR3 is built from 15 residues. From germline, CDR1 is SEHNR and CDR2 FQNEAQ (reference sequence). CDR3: CSSSLGDREYYEQYF. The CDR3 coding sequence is TGTTCCAGCAGCTTAGGGGACAGGGAGTACTACGAGCAGTACTTC.

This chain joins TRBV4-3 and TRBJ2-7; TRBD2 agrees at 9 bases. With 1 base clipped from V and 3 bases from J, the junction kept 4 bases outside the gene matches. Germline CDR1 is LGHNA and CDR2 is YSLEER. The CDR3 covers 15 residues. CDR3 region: CASSQGPSGNYEQYF. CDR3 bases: TGCGCCAGCAGCCAAGGGCCTAGCGGGAACTACGAGCAGTACTTC.

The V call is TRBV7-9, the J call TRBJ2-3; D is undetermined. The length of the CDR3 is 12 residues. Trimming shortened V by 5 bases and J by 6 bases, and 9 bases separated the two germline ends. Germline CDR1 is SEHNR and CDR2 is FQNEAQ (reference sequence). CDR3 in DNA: TGTGCCAGCAGCGCTGAGGCGGATACGCAGTATTTT. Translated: CASSAEADTQYF.

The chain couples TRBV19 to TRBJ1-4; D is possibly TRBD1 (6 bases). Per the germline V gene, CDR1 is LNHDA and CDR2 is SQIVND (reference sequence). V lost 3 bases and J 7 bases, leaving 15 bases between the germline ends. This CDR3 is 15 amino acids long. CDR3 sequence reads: CASSMGGAGSEKLFF. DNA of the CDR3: TGTGCCAGTAGTATGGGGGGGGCAGGGTCTGAAAAACTGTTTTTT.

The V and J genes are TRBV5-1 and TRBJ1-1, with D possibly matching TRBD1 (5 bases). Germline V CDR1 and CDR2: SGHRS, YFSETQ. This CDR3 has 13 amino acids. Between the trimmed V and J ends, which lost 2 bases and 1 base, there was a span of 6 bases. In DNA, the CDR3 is TGCGCCAGCAGCTTCCAGGGGAACACTGAAGCTTTCTTT. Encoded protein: CASSFQGNTEAFF.

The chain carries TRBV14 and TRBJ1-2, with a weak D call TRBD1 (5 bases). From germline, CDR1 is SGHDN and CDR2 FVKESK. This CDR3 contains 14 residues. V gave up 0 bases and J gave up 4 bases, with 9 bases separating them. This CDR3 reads CASSQDKQGYGYTF. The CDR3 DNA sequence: TGTGCCAGCAGCCAAGATAAGCAGGGCTATGGCTACACCTTC.

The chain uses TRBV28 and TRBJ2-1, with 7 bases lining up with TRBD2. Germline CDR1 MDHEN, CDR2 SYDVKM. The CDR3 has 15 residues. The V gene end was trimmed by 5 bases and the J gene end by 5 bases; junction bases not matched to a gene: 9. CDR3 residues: CASSPGLSIDNEQFF. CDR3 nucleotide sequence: TGTGCCAGCAGTCCGGGACTATCTATAGACAATGAGCAGTTCTTC.

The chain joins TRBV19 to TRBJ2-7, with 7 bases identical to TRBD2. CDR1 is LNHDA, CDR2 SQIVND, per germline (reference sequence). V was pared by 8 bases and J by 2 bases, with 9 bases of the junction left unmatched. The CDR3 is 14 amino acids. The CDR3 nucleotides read TGTGCCAGTCTAGAACGGGACTACGCCTACGAGCAGTACTTC. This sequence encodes CASLERDYAYEQYF.

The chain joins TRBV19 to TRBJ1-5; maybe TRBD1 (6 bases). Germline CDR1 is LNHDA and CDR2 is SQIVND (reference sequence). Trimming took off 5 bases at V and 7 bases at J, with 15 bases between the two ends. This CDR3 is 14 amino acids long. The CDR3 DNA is TGTGCCAGTAGTCCACACAGGGATGGACAGCCCCAGCATTTT. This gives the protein CASSPHRDGQPQHF.

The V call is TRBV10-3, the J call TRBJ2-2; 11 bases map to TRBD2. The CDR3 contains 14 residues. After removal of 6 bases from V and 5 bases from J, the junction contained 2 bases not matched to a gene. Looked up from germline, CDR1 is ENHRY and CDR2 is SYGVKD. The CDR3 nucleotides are TGTGCCATCAGGACTAGCGGGGATACCGGGGAGCTGTTTTTT. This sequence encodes CAIRTSGDTGELFF.

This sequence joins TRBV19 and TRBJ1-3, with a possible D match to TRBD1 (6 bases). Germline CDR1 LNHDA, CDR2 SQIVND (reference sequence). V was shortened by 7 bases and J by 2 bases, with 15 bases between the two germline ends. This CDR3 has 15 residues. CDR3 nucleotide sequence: TGTGCCAGTATGGTGGGGGCGGCAGCTGGAAACACCATATATTTT. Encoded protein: CASMVGAAAGNTIYF.

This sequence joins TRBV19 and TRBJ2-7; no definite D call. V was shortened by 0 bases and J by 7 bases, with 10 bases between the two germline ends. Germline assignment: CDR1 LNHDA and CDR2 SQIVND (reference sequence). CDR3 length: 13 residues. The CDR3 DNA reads TGTGCCAGTAGTATAGACACTTCGAAGGAGCAGTACTTC. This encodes CASSIDTSKEQYF.

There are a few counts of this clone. CDR3 protein: CASSIDLTDTQYF. CDR3 nucleotide sequence: TGTGCCAGTAGTATAGATCTCACAGATACGCAGTATTTT. V and J are TRBV19 and TRBJ2-3; D call uncertain. V was shortened by 0 bases and J by 2 bases, with 3 bases between the two germline ends. There are 13 residues in the CDR3. Germline values: CDR1 LNHDA, CDR2 SQIVND (reference sequence).

As DNA, the CDR3 is TGTGCCAGCAGTGAATGGGGTGCGGGGGACTCCTACGAGCAGTACTTC. Protein sequence: CASSEWGAGDSYEQYF. The chain combines TRBV25-1 with TRBJ2-7; TRBD2 matches at 7 bases. Per germline, CDR1 MGHDK and CDR2 SYGVNS. Trimming cost V 1 base and J 0 bases; bases outside gene matches: 6. The CDR3 is made up of 16 amino acids.

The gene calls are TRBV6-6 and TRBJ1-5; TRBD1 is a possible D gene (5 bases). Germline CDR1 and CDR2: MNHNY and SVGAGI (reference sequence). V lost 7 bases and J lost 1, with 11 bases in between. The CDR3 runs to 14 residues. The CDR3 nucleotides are TGTGCCAGCACCTTAGACAGAAGCAATCAGCCCCAGCATTTT. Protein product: CASTLDRSNQPQHF.

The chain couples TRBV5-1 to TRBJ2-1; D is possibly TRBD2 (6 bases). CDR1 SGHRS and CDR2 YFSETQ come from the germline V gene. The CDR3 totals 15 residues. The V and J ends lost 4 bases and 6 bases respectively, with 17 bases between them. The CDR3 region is CASSHGTSSGNEQFF. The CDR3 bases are TGCGCCAGCAGCCATGGGACTTCCTCGGGCAATGAGCAGTTCTTC.

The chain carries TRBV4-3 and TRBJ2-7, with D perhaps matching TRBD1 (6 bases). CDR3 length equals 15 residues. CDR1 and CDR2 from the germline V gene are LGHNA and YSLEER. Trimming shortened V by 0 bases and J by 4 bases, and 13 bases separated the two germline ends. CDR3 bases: TGCGCCAGCAGCCAAGATTGGACAGTAACATACGAGCAGTACTTC. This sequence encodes CASSQDWTVTYEQYF.

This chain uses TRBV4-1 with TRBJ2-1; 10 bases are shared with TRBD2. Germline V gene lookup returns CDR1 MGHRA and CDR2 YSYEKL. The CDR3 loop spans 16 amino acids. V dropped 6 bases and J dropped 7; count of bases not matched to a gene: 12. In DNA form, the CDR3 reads TGCGCCAGCAGGCATATACCAGCGGGAGGGAAGAATGAGCAGTTCTTC. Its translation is CASRHIPAGGKNEQFF.

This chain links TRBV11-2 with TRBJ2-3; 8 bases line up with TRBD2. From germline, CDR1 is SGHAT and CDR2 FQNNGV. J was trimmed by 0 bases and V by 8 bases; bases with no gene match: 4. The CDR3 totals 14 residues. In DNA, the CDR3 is TGTGCCAGCTCGGGGGGGACTAGCACAGATACGCAGTATTTT. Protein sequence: CASSGGTSTDTQYF.